The source of this T cell receptor (beta chain) is a study of blood T cell repertoires in COVID-19 (dated by TCRdb to the early 2020s). As for the study more broadly: Collaborator samples came from the United States, Italy and Spain and covered acute and convalescent phases of COVID-19. Where available, HLA class I and class II types were obtained from metadata supplied by the sample provider rather than from assay-based typing. The dataset comprised deeply sampled blood TCRbeta repertoires from subjects exposed to, actively infected with, or recovered from COVID-19. The repertoires were released in a freely available public database intended as a resource for research on the immune response to SARS-CoV-2. Samples came from the ongoing ImmuneRACE study (first 160 participants) plus 1,254 subjects from 6 global collaborators. The sample metadata nearly always contained a de-identified subject ID, COVID-19 status, age in years and sex. The material from the prospective study consisted of cDNA or gDNA derived from T cells, B-cell-depleted T cells, or PBMCs.

The paper's findings and limits, for the study overall: The quantity of clinical and demographic metadata differed by source and by participant and was supplied without curation.

Collaborating institutions collected whole blood in K2EDTA tubes following their own protocols. Collaborator samples were shipped for TCRbeta analysis as frozen whole blood, isolated PBMCs, or DNA extracted from either sample type. The immunoSEQ Assay, a bias-controlled multiplex PCR, was used to amplify TCRbeta CDR3 regions from genomic DNA. Regarding the original processing steps: The number of nucleated cells in each sample was estimated from the amplification of reference gene primers within the assay. To quantify the absolute abundance of each unique TCRbeta CDR3 rearrangement, sequence reads were collapsed and filtered. For each sample, productive Simpson clonality was calculated by taking the square root of Simpson's diversity index across productive rearrangements. This immuneACCESS table, as held by TCRdb, lists in-frame sequences with V and J called but not all clones. Of the missing ones, under half trace to an unresolved V gene in checked studies; the others have no known cause. The D gene and trimming were derived from the DNA, and the V and J assignments and clone size from that table. This sample is represented by about 180,000 clones; approximately 89% of them were singletons. The top ten clonotypes cover about 3.9% of the sample.

In regard to this clone: No cognate antigen has been identified for it. No clone much larger than this one lies a single base away; base qualities are absent.

Sequences were obtained from peripheral blood. This receptor was identified in a woman aged 25 to 39 with acute or convalescent COVID-19.

Here is the DNA: TGTGCCACTTGGCCGGGGAGTCACGAGCAGTACTTC. This is translated as CATWPGSHEQYF. This sequence uses TRBV10-3 and TRBJ2-7, and TRBD2 may be the D gene, going by 5 matching bases. The CDR3 starts with the cysteine, ends with the phenylalanine, and has 12 residues. Of the read, only the CDR3 DNA is kept; its 36 bases are in frame from base 1. CDR1 and CDR2 are drawn from the germline V gene: ENHRY, SYGVKD. Trimming costs V 10 bases and J 5 bases, and their ends lie 15 bases apart.